The 12 T cell receptor beta chains in this list originate from one sample, sequenced in a study of T cells in Graves' hyperthyroidism and ophthalmopathy. RNA transcripts were the template for amplifying TCR beta CDR3 regions. A set of HTBI primers served as the primers for a first-round RT-PCR of the TCR CDR3. From the multiplex PCR reads, TCRdb called clonotypes with MiXCR, one entry per CDR3 protein. This sample yields 300,000 to 400,000 distinct CDR3 sequences, of which around 14% are seen a single time; 20% to 25% belongs to the top ten. The material sequenced was blood. These receptors were obtained from a woman aged 25 to 39 with Graves' hyperthyroidism.

This clonotype was picked up a small number of times. The genes are TRBV28 and TRBJ2-4; D uncertain. The germline V gene has CDR1 MDHEN and CDR2 SYDVKM. The CDR3 length is 15 residues. Trimming took 6 bases from V and 3 from J, leaving 15 bases between them. This chain's CDR3 is CASSYTRVGKNIQYF. The DNA for the CDR3 is TGTGCCAGCAGCTATACAAGGGTGGGCAAAAACATTCAGTACTTC.

The rearrangement links TRBV2 to TRBJ1-1; D might be TRBD1 (5 bases). The CDR3 covers 15 residues. The ends were cut back, 6 bases at V and 0 bases at J, with 14 bases in the middle. Germline CDR1 SNHLY, CDR2 FYNNEI. The CDR3 spells CASSLPGSMNTEAFF. In DNA form, the CDR3 reads TGTGCCAGCAGCTTACCAGGGTCAATGAACACTGAAGCTTTCTTT.

The rearrangement joins TRBV19 to TRBJ1-5; weak D call: TRBD1 (5 bases). The CDR3 contains 15 residues. V was trimmed by 7 bases and J by 7 bases, leaving 20 bases between them. Germline loops: CDR1 LNHDA, CDR2 SQIVND (reference sequence). The CDR3 nucleotides are TGTGCCAGTACCCCGGGGACGGGGGGAATCCAGCCCCAGCATTTT. This sequence encodes CASTPGTGGIQPQHF.

This chain uses TRBV6-2 or TRBV6-3 with TRBJ2-1; 13 bases are a match to TRBD2. The germline V gene encodes CDR1 MNHEY and CDR2 SVGEGT. The CDR3 is 17 amino acids. The V and J ends lost 0 bases and 10 bases, in that order; junction bases with no gene match: 9. The CDR3 here is CASSYSITSGRGNEQFF. The CDR3 DNA reads TGTGCCAGCAGTTACTCGATCACTAGCGGGAGGGGGAACGAGCAGTTCTTC.

The rearrangement uses TRBV28 and TRBJ2-4; D call uncertain. The CDR3 spans 14 residues. In germline, CDR1 is MDHEN, CDR2 SYDVKM. V lost 7 bases to trimming and J lost 9 bases, with 19 bases between them. The CDR3 DNA sequence: TGTGCCAGCACTCCGCCCGATGGGCCCGGCATTCAGTACTTC. Amino acid sequence: CASTPPDGPGIQYF.

Ten or more counts support this clonotype. The chain couples TRBV28 to TRBJ2-2, with 8 positions matching TRBD2. Germline V gene data show CDR1 as MDHEN and CDR2 as SYDVKM. The CDR3 has 17 residues. J was trimmed by 6 bases and V by 8 bases; bases with no gene match: 17. The CDR3 coding sequence is TGTGCCAGCCTCTCTAAGCCGGGACTAGTGTATCCCGGGGAGCTGTTTTTT. This encodes CASLSKPGLVYPGELFF.

The chain recombines TRBV9 with TRBJ2-7, with D tentatively TRBD2 (5 bases). Germline-derived CDR1 and CDR2 are SGDLS and YYNGEE. V lost 0 bases and J lost 3, with 10 bases in between. This CDR3 has 14 residues. CDR3 nucleotides: TGTGCCAGCAGCGTAGCGTCGAGGGACTACGAGCAGTACTTC. Encoded protein: CASSVASRDYEQYF.

The genes are TRBV4-2 and TRBJ1-5; TRBD1 matches at 7 bases. V was pared by 3 bases and J by 4 bases, with 6 bases of the junction left unmatched. CDR3 length equals 15 residues. Germline lookup yields CDR1 LGHNA and CDR2 YNFKEQ. CDR3 bases: TGTGCCAGCAGCCAGGACCGGGGACAGAATCAGCCCCAGCATTTT. Amino acid sequence: CASSQDRGQNQPQHF.

V is TRBV7-9 and J is TRBJ1-1; 7 bases line up with TRBD1. Germline CDR1 and CDR2: SEHNR and FQNEAQ (reference sequence). J gave up 0 bases and V 5 bases, and 3 bases lay outside the gene matches. This CDR3 comprises 14 residues. The CDR3 DNA sequence: TGTGCCAGCAGCGGGGACAGACTGAACACTGAAGCTTTCTTT. It translates to CASSGDRLNTEAFF.

This chain links TRBV7-9 with TRBJ1-2; TRBD1 is a possible D gene (5 bases). The germline gives CDR1 SEHNR, CDR2 FQNEAQ (reference sequence). The germline V and J ends were trimmed by 1 base and 3 bases, with 6 bases remaining between them. This CDR3 is 13 amino acids long. CDR3: CASSLGTHYGYTF. CDR3 DNA sequence: TGTGCCAGCAGCTTAGGGACACACTATGGCTACACCTTC. Filled out from reference TRBV7-9 and TRBJ1-2, the complete variable domain reads DTGVSQNPRHKITKRGQNVTFRCDPISEHNRLYWYRQTLGQGPEFLTYFQNEAQLEKSRLLSDRFSAERPKGSFSTLEIQRTEQGDSAMYLCASSLGTHYGYTFGSGTRLTVV.

This clonotype came up a few times. The chain links TRBV19 to TRBJ2-3; 9 nucleotides line up with TRBD2. Per the germline V gene, CDR1 is LNHDA and CDR2 is SQIVND (reference sequence). V lost 4 bases and J lost 4; bases outside the gene matches: 6. The CDR3 extends over 15 amino acids. The CDR3 loop reads CASSTSSGIADTQYF. The CDR3, as DNA: TGTGCCAGTAGTACCTCTAGCGGGATAGCAGATACGCAGTATTTT. Full variable domain (remainder filled in from reference TRBV19 and TRBJ2-3): DGGITQSPKYLFRKEGQNVTLSCEQNLNHDAMYWYRQDPGQGLRLIYYSQIVNDFQKGDIAEGYSVSREKKESFPLTVTSAQKNPTAFYLCASSTSSGIADTQYFGPGTRLTVL.

This clonotype was recorded at least ten times. The V and J genes are TRBV28 and TRBJ2-7; D remains ambiguous. The germline CDR1 and CDR2 sequences are MDHEN and SYDVKM. Deletions cut 6 bases from V and 6 bases from J, with 12 bases between. The length of the CDR3 is 12 residues. The DNA for the CDR3 is TGTGCCAGCAGCTACTTGGGGTCCGAGCAGTACTTC. Translated: CASSYLGSEQYF. Full variable domain (missing parts from reference TRBV28 and TRBJ2-7): DVKVTQSSRYLVKRTGEKVFLECVQDMDHENMFWYRQDPGLGLRLIYFSYDVKMKEKGDIPEGYSVSREKKERFSLILESASTNQTSMYLCASSYLGSEQYFGPGTRLTVT.